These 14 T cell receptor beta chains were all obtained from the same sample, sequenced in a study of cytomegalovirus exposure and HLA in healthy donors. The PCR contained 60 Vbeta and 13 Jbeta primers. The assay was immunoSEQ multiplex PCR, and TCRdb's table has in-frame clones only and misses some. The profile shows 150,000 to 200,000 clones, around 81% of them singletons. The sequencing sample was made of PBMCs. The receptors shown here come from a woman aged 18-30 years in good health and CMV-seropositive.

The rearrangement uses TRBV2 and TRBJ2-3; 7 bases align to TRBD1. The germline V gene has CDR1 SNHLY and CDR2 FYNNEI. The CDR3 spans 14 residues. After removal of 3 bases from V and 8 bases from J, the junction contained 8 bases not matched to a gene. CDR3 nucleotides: TGTGCCAGCAGTGACTTTAGGGGGCCCTCTACGCAGTATTTT. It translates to CASSDFRGPSTQYF.

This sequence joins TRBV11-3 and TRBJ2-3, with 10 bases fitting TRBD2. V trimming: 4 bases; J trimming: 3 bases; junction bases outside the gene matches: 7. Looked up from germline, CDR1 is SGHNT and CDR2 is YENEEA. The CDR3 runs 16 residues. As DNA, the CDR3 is TGTGCCAGCAGCTCCATTAGCGGGGGGAATACAGATACGCAGTATTTT. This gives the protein CASSSISGGNTDTQYF.

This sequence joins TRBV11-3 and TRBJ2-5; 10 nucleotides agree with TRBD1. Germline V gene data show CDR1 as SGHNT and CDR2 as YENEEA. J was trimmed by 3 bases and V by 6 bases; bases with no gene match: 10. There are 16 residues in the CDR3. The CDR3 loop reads CASSSGQGVAKETQYF. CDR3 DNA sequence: TGTGCCAGCAGTTCAGGACAGGGGGTGGCAAAAGAGACCCAGTACTTC.

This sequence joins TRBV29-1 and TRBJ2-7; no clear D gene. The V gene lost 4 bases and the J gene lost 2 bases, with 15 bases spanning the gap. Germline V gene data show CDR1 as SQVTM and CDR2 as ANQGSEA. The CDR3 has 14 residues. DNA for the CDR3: TGCAGCGTTGCCGCACCTCCCGCAGCCTACGAGCAGTACTTC. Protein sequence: CSVAAPPAAYEQYF.

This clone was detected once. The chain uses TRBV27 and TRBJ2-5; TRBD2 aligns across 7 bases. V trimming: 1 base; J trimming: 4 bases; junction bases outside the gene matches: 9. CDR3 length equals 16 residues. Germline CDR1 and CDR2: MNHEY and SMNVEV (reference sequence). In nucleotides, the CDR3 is TGTGCCAGCAGTTTATACGTCGGGATAGCGGGAGAGACCCAGTACTTC. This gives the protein CASSLYVGIAGETQYF.

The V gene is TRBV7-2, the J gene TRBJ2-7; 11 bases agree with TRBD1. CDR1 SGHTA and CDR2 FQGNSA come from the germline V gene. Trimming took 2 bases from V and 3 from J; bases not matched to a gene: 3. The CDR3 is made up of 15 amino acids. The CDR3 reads CASSLTGQGDYEQYF. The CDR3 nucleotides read TGTGCCAGCAGCTTAACGGGACAGGGGGACTACGAGCAGTACTTC.

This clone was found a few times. The CDR3 here is CASSLRALAGATHEQFF. The CDR3 DNA reads TGTGCCAGCAGTTTAAGGGCCTTGGCGGGGGCTACCCATGAGCAGTTCTTC. The V gene is TRBV27, the J gene TRBJ2-1; possibly TRBD2 for D (7 bases). V lost 2 bases, J lost 8 bases, and 22 bases lay in between. Germline V gene lookup returns CDR1 MNHEY and CDR2 SMNVEV (reference sequence). This CDR3 is 17 amino acids long.

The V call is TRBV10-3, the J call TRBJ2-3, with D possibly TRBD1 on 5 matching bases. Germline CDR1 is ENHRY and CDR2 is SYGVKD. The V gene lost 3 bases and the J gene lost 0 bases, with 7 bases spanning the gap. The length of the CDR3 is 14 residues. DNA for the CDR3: TGTGCCATCAGTGAAAGGGGTAGCACAGATACGCAGTATTTT. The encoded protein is CAISERGSTDTQYF.

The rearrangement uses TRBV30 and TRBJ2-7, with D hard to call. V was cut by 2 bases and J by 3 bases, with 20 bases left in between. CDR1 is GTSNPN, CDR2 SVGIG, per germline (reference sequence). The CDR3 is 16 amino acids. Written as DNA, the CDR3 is TGTGCCTGGAGTCCGGTGACACCCAAAAAATTCTACGAGCAGTACTTC. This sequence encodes CAWSPVTPKKFYEQYF.

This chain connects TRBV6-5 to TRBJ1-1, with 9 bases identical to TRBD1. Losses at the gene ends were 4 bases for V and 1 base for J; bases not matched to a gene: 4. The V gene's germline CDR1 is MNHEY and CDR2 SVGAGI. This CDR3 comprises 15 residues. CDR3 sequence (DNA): TGTGCCAGCAGTTCACAGGGGGCTCCGAACACTGAAGCTTTCTTT. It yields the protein CASSSQGAPNTEAFF.

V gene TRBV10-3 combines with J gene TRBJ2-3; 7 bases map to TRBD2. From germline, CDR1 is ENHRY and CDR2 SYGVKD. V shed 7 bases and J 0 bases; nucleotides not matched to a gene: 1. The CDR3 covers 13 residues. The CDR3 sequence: CAITGGSTDTQYF. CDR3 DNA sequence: TGTGCCATCACGGGAGGTAGCACAGATACGCAGTATTTT.

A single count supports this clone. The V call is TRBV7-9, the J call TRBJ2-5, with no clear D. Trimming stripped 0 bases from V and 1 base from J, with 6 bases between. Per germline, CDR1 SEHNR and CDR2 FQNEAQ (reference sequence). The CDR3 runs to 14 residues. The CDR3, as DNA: TGTGCCAGCAGCTTAGCGAGTTCCCAAGAGACCCAGTACTTC. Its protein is CASSLASSQETQYF.

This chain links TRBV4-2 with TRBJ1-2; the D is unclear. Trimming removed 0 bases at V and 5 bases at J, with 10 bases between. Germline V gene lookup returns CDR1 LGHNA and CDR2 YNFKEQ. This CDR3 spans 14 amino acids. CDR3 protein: CASSQENTVYGYTF. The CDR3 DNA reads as TGTGCCAGCAGCCAAGAGAATACGGTTTATGGCTACACCTTC.

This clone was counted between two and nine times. The DNA for the CDR3 is TGCAGTGCTATGTGGCCAGATACGCAGTATTTT. Translating it yields CSAMWPDTQYF. The V and J genes are TRBV20-1 and TRBJ2-3, with D hard to call. This CDR3 contains 11 residues. Germline loops: CDR1 DFQATT, CDR2 SNEGSKA (reference sequence). V shed 4 bases and J shed 4 bases, with 6 bases lying between them.